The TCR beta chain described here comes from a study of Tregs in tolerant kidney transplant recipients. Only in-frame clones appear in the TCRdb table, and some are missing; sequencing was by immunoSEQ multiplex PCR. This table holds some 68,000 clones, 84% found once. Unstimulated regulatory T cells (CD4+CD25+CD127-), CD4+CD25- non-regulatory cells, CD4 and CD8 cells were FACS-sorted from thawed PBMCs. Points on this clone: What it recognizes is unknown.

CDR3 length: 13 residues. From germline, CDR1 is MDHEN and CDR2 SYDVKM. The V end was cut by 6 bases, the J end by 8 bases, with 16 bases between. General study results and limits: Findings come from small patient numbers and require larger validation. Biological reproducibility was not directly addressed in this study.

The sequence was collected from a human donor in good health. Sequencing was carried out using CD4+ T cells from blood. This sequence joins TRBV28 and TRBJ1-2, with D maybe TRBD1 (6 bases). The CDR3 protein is CASRRDIAGGYTF. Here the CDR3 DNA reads TGTGCCAGCAGGAGGGACATTGCGGGGGGCTACACCTTC.